The 24 T cell receptor beta chains below were found in one sample sequenced in a study of regulatory T cells in long-lasting Graves disease. Libraries of TCR beta came from iRepertoire HTBI primers plus Arm-PCR of CDR3 regions. MiXCR, applied by TCRdb to the multiplex PCR reads, yields one record per CDR3 protein. Counted here are about 450,000 distinct CDR3 sequences, around a quarter occurring once; the ten biggest clones make up about 27%. Indicated time point: persistent/refractory GD, antithyroid drugs over 5 years with positive TRAb. Extracted RNA from PBMCs served as the source of the TCR library. This sample comprised peripheral blood mononuclear cells (PBMCs), obtained when the disease was refractory, from a patient treated with antithyroid drugs. Receptor source: a female donor with Graves disease.

In its sample, this clonotype was seen once. The rearrangement joins TRBV2 to TRBJ1-6; D call uncertain. The CDR3 consists of 15 residues. Trimming took 2 bases from V and 10 from J, leaving 15 bases between them. CDR1 is SNHLY, CDR2 FYNNEI, per germline. The CDR3 reads CASSESNGVRSPLHF. The DNA for the CDR3 is TGTGCCAGCAGTGAATCGAATGGGGTGCGGTCACCCCTCCACTTT.

This rearrangement joins TRBV29-1 to TRBJ2-2; no reliable D call. Germline lookup yields CDR1 SQVTM and CDR2 ANQGSEA. V was trimmed by 4 bases and J by 2 bases, leaving 14 bases between them. This CDR3 has 15 amino acids. The CDR3 DNA follows: TGCAGCGTTGTTAAGGGTCCGGCCAACACCGGGGAGCTGTTTTTT. Translation: CSVVKGPANTGELFF.

The V gene is TRBV27, the J gene TRBJ2-6; D may be TRBD1 (8 bases). Germline-derived CDR1 and CDR2 are MNHEY and SMNVEV (reference sequence). The CDR3 has 16 residues. Trimming left V 5 bases short and J 1 base short, with 12 bases between. The CDR3 coding sequence is TGTGCCAGCAGTGGACAGGGACTATCTGGGGCCAACGTCCTGACTTTC. Translation gives CASSGQGLSGANVLTF.

This clonotype was counted only a few times. The chain employs TRBV7-2 and TRBJ2-7; 12 bases map to TRBD2. The CDR3 loop spans 14 amino acids. Germline CDR1 reads SGHTA; CDR2 reads FQGNSA. V gave up 4 bases and J gave up 7 bases; unmatched junction bases: 5. This chain's CDR3 is CASSYGLAGQEQYF. CDR3 DNA: TGTGCCAGCAGCTATGGACTAGCGGGACAGGAGCAGTACTTC.

This clonotype was seen a few times. The chain is built from TRBV18 and TRBJ2-7; 9 nucleotides line up with TRBD1. The length of the CDR3 is 15 residues. V lost 3 bases to trimming and J lost 3 bases; unmatched junction nucleotides: 6. Germline assignment: CDR1 KGHSH and CDR2 LQKENI. CDR3 DNA sequence: TGTGCCAGCTCACCGGCCGGGACAGGGAGCTACGAGCAGTACTTC. This sequence encodes CASSPAGTGSYEQYF.

This clonotype was seen a handful of times. The chain joins TRBV6-1 to TRBJ1-2; a possible D gene is TRBD1 (6 bases). The CDR3 sequence is 12 residues long. V lost 7 bases to trimming and J lost 4 bases, with 10 bases between them. Germline CDR1 and CDR2: MNHNS and SASEGT. The CDR3 region has the DNA TGTGCCAGCACGGACAGTGGCTATGGCTACACCTTC. Protein product: CASTDSGYGYTF.

CDR3 DNA sequence: TGTGCCAGCAGCCCGACAGGGCGGGTTAATGAAAAACTGTTTTTT. Residues: CASSPTGRVNEKLFF. The chain recombines TRBV5-8 with TRBJ1-4; TRBD1 aligns across 7 bases. Per germline, CDR1 SGHTS and CDR2 YDEGEE. With 4 bases clipped from V and 4 bases from J, the junction kept 7 bases outside the gene matches. This CDR3 has 15 residues.

This chain joins TRBV7-3 and TRBJ1-1; D gene unclear. Between the trimmed V and J ends, which lost 0 bases and 3 bases, there was a span of 8 bases. The CDR3 has 14 amino acids. Germline assignment: CDR1 SGHTA and CDR2 FQGTGA. The CDR3 loop reads CASSLTVWDTEAFF. CDR3 bases: TGTGCCAGCAGCTTAACAGTATGGGACACTGAAGCTTTCTTT. The whole variable domain, remainder taken from reference TRBV7-3 and TRBJ1-1, is GAGVSQTPSNKVTEKGKYVELRCDPISGHTALYWYRQSLGQGPEFLIYFQGTGAADDSGLPNDRFFAVRPEGSVSTLKIQRTERGDSAVYLCASSLTVWDTEAFFGQGTRLTVV.

The genes are TRBV6-5 and TRBJ2-7; tentatively, D is TRBD2 (8 bases). The germline gives CDR1 MNHEY, CDR2 SVGAGI. Trimming took off 3 bases at V and 3 bases at J, with 15 bases between the two ends. The CDR3 covers 15 residues. CDR3 nucleotides: TGTGCCAGCAGTTATAGCGGGACAGAGGTCTACGAGCAGTACTTC. Translation gives CASSYSGTEVYEQYF.

This clonotype has only a few counts. The chain combines TRBV2 with TRBJ1-3; possibly TRBD1 for D (6 bases). This CDR3 has 14 amino acids. Germline CDR1 and CDR2: SNHLY and FYNNEI. Trimming pared 7 bases from V and 1 base from J, leaving 11 bases between. This CDR3 is CASTLGGSGNTIYF. Here the CDR3 DNA reads TGTGCCAGCACCCTAGGGGGTTCTGGAAACACCATATATTTT.

This clonotype was seen a few times. A much larger clone differs from this one at a single base, so this may be a read error. The V and J genes are TRBV28 and TRBJ1-1; D possibly corresponds to TRBD1 (6 bases). Per germline, CDR1 MDHEN and CDR2 SYDVKM. The CDR3 contains 14 residues. The CDR3 is CASRKTGLNTGAFF. The CDR3 DNA reads as TGTGCCAGCAGAAAGACAGGTTTGAACACTGGAGCTTTCTTT. The full variable domain, in which reference TRBV28 and TRBJ1-1 provide the parts outside the CDR3, is DVKVTQSSRYLVKRTGEKVFLECVQDMDHENMFWYRQDPGLGLRLIYFSYDVKMKEKGDIPEGYSVSREKKERFSLILESASTNQTSMYLCASRKTGLNTGAFFGQGTRLTVV.

The J gene is TRBJ2-7, the V gene TRBV20-1, with a tentative D call TRBD1 (5 bases). This CDR3 spans 12 amino acids. Germline assignment: CDR1 DFQATT and CDR2 SNEGSKA (reference sequence). CDR3 nucleotides: TGCAGCGAGGCAGGGTTCCCCTACGAGCAGTACTTC. This gives the protein CSEAGFPYEQYF.

This clonotype was counted many times. The gene calls are TRBV12-3 or TRBV12-4 and TRBJ1-5; D ambiguous. Trimming pared 1 base from V and 7 bases from J, leaving 8 bases between. The CDR3 runs 13 residues. For the CDR3, the DNA is TGTGCCAGCAGTTTAGGAGCGAAACAGCCCCAGCATTTT. It codes for CASSLGAKQPQHF.

This clonotype has at least ten counts. The gene calls are TRBV2 and TRBJ2-7; D may be TRBD1 (5 bases). The germline V gene has CDR1 SNHLY and CDR2 FYNNEI. The CDR3 extends over 14 amino acids. The V and J ends lost 9 bases and 0 bases respectively, with 15 bases between them. The CDR3 region is CASGVGAISYEQYF. In DNA form, the CDR3 reads TGTGCCAGTGGGGTTGGGGCGATCTCCTACGAGCAGTACTTC.

This clonotype has a handful of counts. The chain links TRBV6-5 to TRBJ2-5, with 8 nucleotides matching TRBD1. CDR1 is MNHEY and CDR2 is SVGAGI in the germline V gene. The CDR3 totals 16 residues. The trim removed 0 bases at V and 4 bases at J, leaving 7 bases unmatched. The CDR3, as DNA: TGTGCCAGCAGTTACTCGACGGACAGGGTGACAGAGACCCAGTACTTC. Amino acid sequence: CASSYSTDRVTETQYF.

In this sample, this clonotype turned up many times. The V and J genes are TRBV2 and TRBJ1-1, with D possibly TRBD1 on 5 matching bases. V lost 6 bases and J lost 1, with 12 bases in between. The CDR3 extends over 14 amino acids. The germline CDR1 and CDR2 sequences are SNHLY and FYNNEI. CDR3 bases: TGTGCCAGCAGGACCGGGACGGCGAACACTGAAGCTTTCTTT. Its protein is CASRTGTANTEAFF.

This clonotype was counted many times. The gene calls are TRBV28 and TRBJ1-4; maybe TRBD1 (6 bases). Germline assignment: CDR1 MDHEN and CDR2 SYDVKM. Trimming removed 5 bases from V and 4 bases from J, with 11 bases in between. The CDR3 covers 14 residues. The CDR3 DNA follows: TGTGCCAGCAGTCCGGGGGCTCTTAATGAAAAACTGTTTTTT. This translates into CASSPGALNEKLFF.

Note on this clonotype: A much larger clone sits a single nucleotide away, making a read error possible. The chain employs TRBV6-5 and TRBJ2-7; no definite D call. Germline V CDR1 and CDR2: MNHEY, SVGAGI. V lost 0 bases and J 2 bases, leaving 14 bases between the germline ends. The CDR3 has 16 amino acids. The CDR3 coding sequence is TGTGCCAGCAGTTACTCGACGTTTGGGTCGCCCTACGAGCAGTACTTC. It yields the protein CASSYSTFGSPYEQYF.

This clonotype was recorded at least ten times. This sequence joins TRBV30 and TRBJ1-2, with 7 bases aligning to TRBD1. The germline gives CDR1 GTSNPN, CDR2 SVGIG (reference sequence). The ends lost 2 bases at V and 6 bases at J; junction bases unmatched: 6. The length of the CDR3 is 13 residues. The CDR3 here is CAWSPTGSDGYTF. CDR3 DNA sequence: TGTGCCTGGAGTCCGACAGGGTCGGATGGCTACACCTTC.

This chain joins TRBV25-1 and TRBJ2-7, with D possibly matching TRBD2 (7 bases). This CDR3 contains 13 residues. V shed 11 bases and J shed 2 bases, with 16 bases lying between them. Germline V gene lookup returns CDR1 MGHDK and CDR2 SYGVNS. In DNA, the CDR3 is TGTGCCGTCGATACAGGGAGGGCCTACGAGCAGTACTTC. Amino acids: CAVDTGRAYEQYF.

This rearrangement joins TRBV6-1 to TRBJ2-2, with 9 bases identical to TRBD1. With 5 bases clipped from V and 6 bases from J, the junction kept 4 bases outside the gene matches. The CDR3 is made up of 14 amino acids. Germline CDR1 MNHNS, CDR2 SASEGT. The CDR3: CASSPQGAAGELFF. CDR3 DNA: TGTGCCAGCAGTCCACAGGGGGCGGCCGGGGAGCTGTTTTTT.

This clonotype was counted only a few times. The chain combines TRBV7-2 with TRBJ2-2, with TRBD2 matching over 10 bases. The V and J ends lost 11 bases and 7 bases, in that order; junction bases with no gene match: 10. The germline V gene encodes CDR1 SGHTA and CDR2 FQGNSA. This CDR3 spans 14 amino acids. In nucleotides, the CDR3 is TGTGCCCACGGGGCTAGCGGGAGAAACGGGGAGCTGTTTTTT. Translated, it gives CAHGASGRNGELFF.

This clonotype has only a few counts. The V call is TRBV20-1, the J call TRBJ2-3, with D possibly TRBD1 on 5 matching bases. CDR1 is DFQATT and CDR2 is SNEGSKA in the germline V gene (reference sequence). The CDR3 consists of 17 residues. Trimming cost V 3 bases and J 5 bases, with 24 bases left between them. In DNA, the CDR3 is TGCAGTGCTAGCGTTTTGGGGCCAGGTTTTATAGGAGATACGCAGTATTTT. Its protein product is CSASVLGPGFIGDTQYF.

This clonotype was picked up a small number of times. J is TRBJ1-5 and V is TRBV28, with TRBD1 matching 7 bases. V shed 3 bases, J shed 5 bases, and the junction held 4 bases outside the gene matches. The length of the CDR3 is 14 residues. CDR1 and CDR2 from the germline V gene are MDHEN and SYDVKM. Here the CDR3 DNA reads TGTGCCAGCAGTTTTATAGGGGGCCATCAGCCCCAGCATTTT. It is translated as CASSFIGGHQPQHF.